The T cell receptor beta chain under discussion was sequenced for a study of T-cell memory formation after mild COVID-19. Study details: TCR clusters showed largely donor specificity. Findings of the study overall: Pre-infection memory showed some responding clones, and this suggested that cross-reactive memory joined. Later expanders leaned CD4+, whereas day 15 to 85 contracting clones were balanced CD4/CD8.

The V and J ends lost 5 bases and 0 bases respectively, with 10 bases between them. This CDR3 is 15 amino acids long. Germline loops: CDR1 SGHAT, CDR2 FQNNGV. The 5'RACE method, run with constant-segment primers, produced TCR alpha and TCR beta cDNA libraries (carrying sample barcodes and UMIs). Each CDR3 protein is one row after TCRdb ran MiXCR on the 5' RACE reads. This sample has fewer than 450,000 distinct CDR3 sequences, with 20% to 25% found just once. For this clonotype: Its specificity is unknown.

The genes are TRBV11-2 and TRBJ2-2, with D perhaps TRBD1 or TRBD2 (5 bases each). The receptor was isolated from an adult woman who had mild COVID-19 (a few samples of this study predate the infection). Cell type and time point are not known. The sequencing input was PBMCs or a T cell subset sorted from them (not recorded which). This CDR3 is CASSPGASNTGELFF. In DNA, the CDR3 is TGTGCCAGCAGCCCCGGGGCGTCGAACACCGGGGAGCTGTTTTTT.